The source of this T cell receptor beta chain is a study of shared clonotypes between healthy human individuals. Points from the study as a whole: The study sampled only blood, and tissue repertoires likely differ.

Tens of thousands of T cell genomes (approximately 0.2 ug DNA) went into each sorted-subset replicate. The repertoire was sequenced with immunoSEQ multiplex PCR; TCRdb's copy has only in-frame clones and lacks some. The sample includes about 1 million clones, 65% to 75% of them seen just once. Germline CDR1 SEHNR, CDR2 FQNEAQ (reference sequence). The J segment lost 2 bases and the V segment lost 0 bases, leaving 1 base of the junction unmatched. The CDR3 is made up of 15 amino acids. Regarding this clone: Its antigen is not identified.

The receptor was derived from a man aged 18-30 years in good health. The chain recombines TRBV7-9 with TRBJ2-7; 10 bases align to TRBD1. The sample was memory CD4+ T cells sorted from blood. Stated subset: CD45RA-negative fraction. CDR3 in amino acids: CASSLATGGPYEQYF. The CDR3 nucleotides are TGTGCCAGCAGCTTAGCGACAGGGGGCCCCTACGAGCAGTACTTC.